The following is a T cell receptor beta chain sequence with its context. The antigen it binds to is not known. No much larger clone is present one base from it, and per-base qualities are unavailable. The data are from a study of blood T cell repertoires in COVID-19 (dated by TCRdb to 2019 to 2021). With regard to the full study: Samples covering the acute and convalescent phases of COVID-19 were provided by collaborators in the United States, Italy and Spain. The material from the prospective study consisted of cDNA or gDNA derived from T cells, B-cell-depleted T cells, or PBMCs. Subjects who had been exposed to COVID-19, were actively infected with it, or had recovered from it provided the deeply sampled blood TCRbeta repertoires that made up the dataset. The repertoires were released in a freely available public database meant as a resource for research on the immune response to SARS-CoV-2. The samples were drawn from two sources: the first 160 participants of the ongoing ImmuneRACE study, and 1,254 subjects contributed by 6 global collaborators. A de-identified subject ID, COVID-19 status, age in years and sex were almost always included in the sample metadata. Where HLA class I and class II types were available, the types were taken from metadata supplied by the sample provider, not from assay-based typing.

At one collaborating source in Seattle, patients were enrolled during active infection and were followed longitudinally through the course of disease. Collaborating institutions collected whole blood in K2EDTA tubes following their own protocols. For TCRbeta analysis, collaborators shipped samples as frozen whole blood, isolated PBMCs, or DNA extracted from either of those sample types. The CDR3 runs 16 residues from the cysteine to the phenylalanine. Only the CDR3 portion is preserved as DNA: 48 bases, with reading frame beginning at the first base. The trim is 3 bases for V and 4 bases for J, with a gap of 17 bases between the germline ends. Via the germline V gene (reference sequence), CDR1 is MNHEY and CDR2 SMNVEV. TCRbeta CDR3 regions were amplified from genomic DNA using the immunoSEQ Assay, a bias-controlled multiplex PCR. The authors' analysis ran thus. The number of nucleated cells in each sample was estimated from the amplification of reference gene primers within the assay. Sequence reads were collapsed and filtered to measure the absolute abundance of every unique TCRbeta CDR3 rearrangement. For each sample, productive Simpson clonality was calculated as the square root of Simpson's diversity index across productive rearrangements. TCRdb re-hosts the immuneACCESS table, in-frame sequences only. Its copies lack some clones; in the studies checked, an unresolved V gene accounts for under half of them, and the cause for the rest is not known. That table supplies the V and J calls and clone size; D and trimming were determined from the DNA. This sample lists approximately 330,000 clones; about 87% were detected once. The ten most abundant clones make up 9.5% to 10% of the sample.

Paper-wide results and their limitations: How much clinical and demographic metadata was included differed by source and by participant, and the metadata was provided uncurated.

The clonotype was recovered from a man younger than 40 with COVID-19, enrolled during active disease. Sequenced sample: peripheral blood. The receptor chain draws on TRBV27 and TRBJ2-3; too little of a D gene remains to name it. The encoded CDR3 is CASSFNSLGLADTQYF. The nucleotide sequence reads TGTGCCAGCAGTTTTAATTCCCTAGGTTTGGCAGATACGCAGTATTTT.